This TCR beta chain originates from a study of CD4 T cells in relation to SARS-CoV-2 and coronaviruses. This CDR3 has 14 residues. Per the germline V gene, CDR1 is SGHRS and CDR2 is YFSETQ. V dropped 3 bases and J dropped 5 bases, with 11 bases sitting between them. CD4+ T cells from unexposed donors were obtained before the COVID-19 pandemic (2011-2018). CD4+ T cells were isolated from the cells after around eleven days of culture. In this sample, this clone turned up once. Antigen: not known. Repertoires were generated with immunoSEQ multiplex PCR, while TCRdb's copy carries only in-frame clones and drops some. The sample holds under 20,000 clones, 77% seen once.

The sequence derives from a human donor in good health. The chain joins TRBV5-1 to TRBJ2-2, with D perhaps TRBD1 (7 bases). Material for sequencing was CD4+ T cells from PBMCs, cultured in vitro. The CDR3: CASSSTGRTGELFF. The CDR3 nucleotides are TGCGCCAGCAGCTCGACAGGGAGGACCGGGGAGCTGTTTTTT.